This entry lists 24 T cell receptor beta chains sequenced from one sample in a study of cytomegalovirus exposure and HLA in healthy donors. PCR involved 60 Vbeta and 13 Jbeta primers. TCRdb's table, derived via immunoSEQ multiplex PCR, lists solely in-frame clones and lacks some. The data show 100,000 to 150,000 clones, roughly four fifths seen once. The sample comprised PBMCs. The receptors shown here come from a woman in her thirties or forties in good health and CMV-seropositive.

This clone was detected once. The J gene is TRBJ2-1, the V gene TRBV30; D remains unclear. This CDR3 comprises 13 residues. V lost 0 bases, J lost 6 bases, and 9 bases lay in between. Per the germline V gene, CDR1 is GTSNPN and CDR2 is SVGIG (reference sequence). CDR3 in DNA: TGTGCCTGGAGTGTACTTGTAAGCAATGAGCAGTTCTTC. This sequence encodes CAWSVLVSNEQFF.

V and J are TRBV7-9 and TRBJ2-2; TRBD2 matches 7 bases. The CDR3 consists of 12 residues. Germline lookup yields CDR1 SEHNR and CDR2 FQNEAQ (reference sequence). The CDR3: CSGASGSGELFF. CDR3 DNA: TGTTCCGGGGCTAGCGGATCGGGGGAGCTGTTTTTT.

This clone was detected only a few times. The chain joins TRBV6-6 to TRBJ2-5, with unresolved D. The tail of the sequence fits TRBJ2-7 better, so the J call may be wrong. The CDR3 has 12 amino acids. The germline V gene has CDR1 MNHNY and CDR2 SVGAGI (reference sequence). The DNA for the CDR3 is TGTGCCAGCAGCCCTACTGCATTCGAGCAGTACTTC. Translating it yields CASSPTAFEQYF.

The rearrangement links TRBV6-6 to TRBJ2-7, with no clear D. Germline CDR1 reads MNHNY; CDR2 reads SVGAGI (reference sequence). Trimming stripped 8 bases from V and 0 bases from J, with 5 bases between. CDR3 size: 11 residues. The CDR3 is CASRVSYEQYF. CDR3 DNA sequence: TGTGCCAGCCGGGTCTCCTACGAGCAGTACTTC.

This clone has just a few counts. The rearrangement uses TRBV10-3 and TRBJ1-2, with D possibly matching TRBD1 (6 bases). The CDR3 runs 14 residues. Germline V gene lookup returns CDR1 ENHRY and CDR2 SYGVKD. Deletions cut 6 bases from V and 2 bases from J, with 13 bases between. The CDR3 spells CAIRPTGTNYGYTF. CDR3 coding DNA: TGTGCCATCAGGCCGACAGGCACGAACTATGGCTACACCTTC.

The rearrangement joins TRBV7-3 to TRBJ2-1; no firm D call. Germline V lookup: CDR1 SGHTA, CDR2 FQGTGA. V was clipped by 5 bases and J by 10 bases, with 18 bases between them. This CDR3 spans 14 amino acids. CDR3 sequence: CASSPQGSWAEQFF. CDR3 coding DNA: TGTGCCAGCAGCCCCCAAGGATCGTGGGCGGAGCAGTTCTTC.

V and J are TRBV28 and TRBJ2-5, with a possible D match to TRBD2 (6 bases). Trimming cost V 6 bases and J 5 bases, with 22 bases left between them. Germline CDR1 reads MDHEN; CDR2 reads SYDVKM. The CDR3 runs 16 residues. CDR3 nucleotide sequence: TGTGCCAGCAGAACCACGGGGGAAACGGGGTCGGAGACCCAGTACTTC. Encoded protein: CASRTTGETGSETQYF. The entire variable domain, with the rest obtained from reference TRBV28 and TRBJ2-5, is as follows: DVKVTQSSRYLVKRTGEKVFLECVQDMDHENMFWYRQDPGLGLRLIYFSYDVKMKEKGDIPEGYSVSREKKERFSLILESASTNQTSMYLCASRTTGETGSETQYFGPGTRLLVL.

The chain has TRBV28 and TRBJ2-3, with D tentatively TRBD2 (5 bases). The CDR3 totals 14 residues. Germline loops: CDR1 MDHEN, CDR2 SYDVKM. V lost 3 bases to trimming and J lost 5 bases, with 12 bases between them. The CDR3 loop is CASSLASGVDTQYF. The CDR3 coding sequence is TGTGCCAGCAGTTTGGCTTCCGGGGTAGATACGCAGTATTTT.

The chain combines TRBV9 with TRBJ1-2, with a possible D match to TRBD1 (6 bases). CDR1 and CDR2 (germline): SGDLS, YYNGEE. The length of the CDR3 is 16 residues. The V and J ends lost 0 bases and 0 bases respectively, with 12 bases between them. This CDR3 reads CASSVGPKGANYGYTF. The CDR3 DNA reads as TGTGCCAGCAGCGTAGGTCCCAAGGGGGCTAACTATGGCTACACCTTC.

V is TRBV7-8 and J is TRBJ2-1; weak D call: TRBD1 (6 bases). In germline, CDR1 is SGHVS, CDR2 FQNEAQ. With 4 bases removed from V and 9 bases from J, the gap between germline ends came to 19 bases. The CDR3 extends over 15 amino acids. The CDR3 DNA is TGTGCCAGCAGCTCCCTCCGGGACATCCGGGCTGAGCAGTTCTTC. It translates to CASSSLRDIRAEQFF.

CDR3 in amino acids: CASSYTGGNYEQYF. CDR3 DNA: TGTGCCAGCAGTTACACAGGAGGGAACTACGAGCAGTACTTC. The V and J genes are TRBV6-5 and TRBJ2-7; D possibly corresponds to TRBD2 (6 bases). This CDR3 contains 14 residues. Germline loops: CDR1 MNHEY, CDR2 SVGAGI. The V and J ends lost 2 bases and 3 bases respectively, with 11 bases between them.

V and J are TRBV10-2 and TRBJ1-2, with D unresolved. This CDR3 spans 12 amino acids. Per the germline V gene, CDR1 is WSHSY and CDR2 is SAAADI. V dropped 0 bases and J dropped 7 bases, with 6 bases sitting between them. The CDR3: CASSESPCGYTF. The CDR3 coding sequence is TGCGCCAGCAGTGAGTCCCCGTGTGGCTACACCTTC.

The V call is TRBV7-8, the J call TRBJ1-1, with a weak D call TRBD1 (6 bases). Germline V gene data show CDR1 as SGHVS and CDR2 as FQNEAQ. The CDR3 contains 14 residues. Trimming took off 7 bases at V and 0 bases at J, with 12 bases between the two ends. CDR3 residues: CASILGALNTEAFF. The DNA of the CDR3 is TGTGCCAGCATCTTGGGGGCCCTGAACACTGAAGCTTTCTTT.

The rearrangement joins TRBV30 to TRBJ2-3; 12 bases agree with TRBD2. The ends lost 4 bases at V and 0 bases at J; junction bases unmatched: 8. The CDR3 covers 17 residues. Germline loops: CDR1 GTSNPN, CDR2 SVGIG (reference sequence). Here the CDR3 reads CAWTLAGGLSSTDTQYF. Here the CDR3 DNA reads TGTGCCTGGACCCTAGCGGGGGGGTTATCTAGCACAGATACGCAGTATTTT.

The genes are TRBV19 and TRBJ1-1, with 7 nucleotides matching TRBD1. The germline gives CDR1 LNHDA, CDR2 SQIVND (reference sequence). CDR3 length equals 13 residues. V was pared by 4 bases and J by 9 bases, with 8 bases of the junction left unmatched. The CDR3: CASSTEGGIKAFF. The CDR3 nucleotides are TGTGCCAGTAGTACCGAAGGGGGCATAAAAGCTTTCTTT.

This clone has a handful of counts. V and J are TRBV11-3 and TRBJ2-3; TRBD1 might be the D (6 bases). Trimming took off 1 base at V and 0 bases at J, with 11 bases between the two ends. The length of the CDR3 is 16 residues. Germline CDR1 and CDR2: SGHNT and YENEEA. The CDR3 sequence: CASSLGGQTSTDTQYF. CDR3 nucleotides: TGTGCCAGCAGCTTAGGGGGACAAACTAGCACAGATACGCAGTATTTT.

The chain recombines TRBV11-2 with TRBJ1-4; 8 bases agree with TRBD1. The CDR3 consists of 15 residues. V was clipped by 1 base and J by 6 bases; unmatched bases: 4. Per the germline V gene, CDR1 is SGHAT and CDR2 is FQNNGV. CDR3 coding DNA: TGTGCCAGCAGCTTAGGGCAGGGGGCTTATGAAAAACTGTTTTTT. It encodes CASSLGQGAYEKLFF.

The V call is TRBV6-4, the J call TRBJ2-7, with unresolved D. V was clipped by 8 bases and J by 2 bases, with 7 bases between them. Looked up from germline, CDR1 is MRHNA and CDR2 is SNTAGT. This CDR3 contains 11 residues. The CDR3 DNA is TGTGCCAGCCCCTCAGCCTACGAGCAGTACTTC. Residues: CASPSAYEQYF.

The gene calls are TRBV6-4 and TRBJ1-1; tentative D call: TRBD1 (5 bases). The V and J ends lost 4 bases and 3 bases respectively, with 24 bases between them. There are 18 residues in the CDR3. The V gene's germline CDR1 is MRHNA and CDR2 SNTAGT. The CDR3 reads CASSVPCSGGGLYTEAFF. The CDR3 DNA sequence: TGTGCCAGCAGTGTACCCTGTTCGGGGGGGGGTCTATACACTGAAGCTTTCTTT.

V is TRBV30 and J is TRBJ2-3; 9 bases are a match to TRBD2. Trimming took 2 bases from V and 12 from J; bases not matched to a gene: 9. CDR1 and CDR2 (germline): GTSNPN, SVGIG (reference sequence). This CDR3 region has 13 residues. CDR3 in DNA: TGTGCCTGGAGTCATCTAGCGGGGCACACCCAGTATTTT. Translated, it gives CAWSHLAGHTQYF.

The V gene is TRBV2, the J gene TRBJ2-1; 11 bases are shared with TRBD1. With V trimmed by 7 bases and J by 8 bases, 7 bases remained unmatched. Germline lookup yields CDR1 SNHLY and CDR2 FYNNEI. CDR3 length: 14 residues. The CDR3 bases are TGTGCCAGCAATGGACAGGGGGCTCGTCATGAGCAGTTCTTC. Protein sequence: CASNGQGARHEQFF.

V gene TRBV27 combines with J gene TRBJ1-1; TRBD1 might be the D (6 bases). With 4 bases removed from V and 2 bases from J, the gap between germline ends came to 17 bases. The CDR3 length is 16 residues. Germline V CDR1 and CDR2: MNHEY, SMNVEV (reference sequence). This CDR3 reads CASSYITDRLNTEAFF. CDR3 DNA: TGTGCCAGCAGTTATATAACGGACAGATTAAACACTGAAGCTTTCTTT.

This clone was seen only once. This sequence joins TRBV27 and TRBJ1-2; 9 bases are a match to TRBD1. Per germline, CDR1 MNHEY and CDR2 SMNVEV (reference sequence). The V gene end was trimmed by 7 bases and the J gene end by 4 bases; junction bases not matched to a gene: 16. This CDR3 comprises 17 residues. In DNA, the CDR3 is TGTGCCAGCACCCCCAGGACAGGGGATGGGTGGGGCTATGGCTACACCTTC. It is translated as CASTPRTGDGWGYGYTF.

This rearrangement joins TRBV9 to TRBJ1-3; maybe TRBD1 (5 bases). V lost 4 bases and J 0 bases, leaving 17 bases between the germline ends. The CDR3 covers 17 residues. The germline V gene encodes CDR1 SGDLS and CDR2 YYNGEE. CDR3 sequence (DNA): TGTGCCAGCAGCTCCTCCCAGGGCGGAAGCTCTGGAAACACCATATATTTT. Amino acids: CASSSSQGGSSGNTIYF. Full variable domain (rest looked up from reference TRBV9 and TRBJ1-3): DSGVTQTPKHLITATGQRVTLRCSPRSGDLSVYWYQQSLDQGLQFLIQYYNGEERAKGNILERFSAQQFPDLHSELNLSSLELGDSALYFCASSSSQGGSSGNTIYFGEGSWLTVV.